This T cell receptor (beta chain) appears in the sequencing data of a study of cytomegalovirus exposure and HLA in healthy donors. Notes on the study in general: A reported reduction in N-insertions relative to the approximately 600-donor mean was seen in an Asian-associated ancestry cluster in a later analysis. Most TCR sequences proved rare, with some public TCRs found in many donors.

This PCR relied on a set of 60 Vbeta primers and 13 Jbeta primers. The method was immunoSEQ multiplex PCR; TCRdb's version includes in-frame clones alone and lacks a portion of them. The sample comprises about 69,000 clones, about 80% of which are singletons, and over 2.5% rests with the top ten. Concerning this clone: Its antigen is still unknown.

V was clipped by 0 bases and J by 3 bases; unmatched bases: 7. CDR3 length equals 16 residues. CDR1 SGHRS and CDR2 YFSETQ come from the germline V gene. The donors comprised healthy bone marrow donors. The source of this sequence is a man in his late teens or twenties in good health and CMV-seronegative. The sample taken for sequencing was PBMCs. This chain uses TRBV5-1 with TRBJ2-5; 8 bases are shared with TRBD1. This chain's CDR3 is CASSLVGTDREETQYF. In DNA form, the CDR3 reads TGCGCCAGCAGCTTGGTTGGGACGGACAGGGAAGAGACCCAGTACTTC.